Given below is one T cell receptor beta chain in context. Its cognate antigen is unknown. This record belongs to a study of beta chain features in type 1 diabetes. V lost 4 bases, J lost 0 bases, and 15 bases lay in between. The germline CDR1 and CDR2 sequences are SGHTA and FQGNSA. This CDR3 spans 16 amino acids. Study outcomes and limitations: Shorter templates may be favored by PCR, equally so in patients and controls. In every one of the four CD4+ subsets, TCRB CDR3s were moderately but significantly shorter in Type 1 diabetes patients.

cDNA synthesis used the whole RNA isolate, giving expressed TCRB sequences. Clones were read by immunoSEQ multiplex PCR, and TCRdb kept only the in-frame ones, dropping some. The sample includes about 660,000 clones, around 15% of them seen just once. The source of this sequence is a man younger than 30 with type 1 diabetes. This chain uses TRBV7-2 with TRBJ1-1, with D possibly matching TRBD1 (5 bases). What was sequenced was naive CD4+ T cells from blood. CDR3 sequence: CASSSQPQAMNTEAFF. Written as DNA, the CDR3 is TGTGCCAGCAGCTCACAGCCACAGGCCATGAACACTGAAGCTTTCTTT.